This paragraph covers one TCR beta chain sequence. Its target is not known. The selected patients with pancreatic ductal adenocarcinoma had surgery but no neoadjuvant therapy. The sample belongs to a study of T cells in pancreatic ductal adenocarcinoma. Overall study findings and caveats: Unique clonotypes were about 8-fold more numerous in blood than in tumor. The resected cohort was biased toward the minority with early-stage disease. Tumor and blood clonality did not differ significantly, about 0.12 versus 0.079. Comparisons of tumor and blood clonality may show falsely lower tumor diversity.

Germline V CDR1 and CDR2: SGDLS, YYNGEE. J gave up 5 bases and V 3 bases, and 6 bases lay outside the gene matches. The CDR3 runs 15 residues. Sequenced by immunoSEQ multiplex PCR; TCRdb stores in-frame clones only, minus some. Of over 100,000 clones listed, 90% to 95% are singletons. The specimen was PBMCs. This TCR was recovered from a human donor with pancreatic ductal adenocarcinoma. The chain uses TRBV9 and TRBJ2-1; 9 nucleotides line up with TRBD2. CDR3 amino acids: CASSAGLALDNEQFF. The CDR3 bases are TGTGCCAGCAGCGCCGGACTAGCGCTTGACAATGAGCAGTTCTTC. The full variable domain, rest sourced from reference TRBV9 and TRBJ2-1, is DSGVTQTPKHLITATGQRVTLRCSPRSGDLSVYWYQQSLDQGLQFLIQYYNGEERAKGNILERFSAQQFPDLHSELNLSSLELGDSALYFCASSAGLALDNEQFFGPGTRLTVL.